The sequence of this T cell receptor (beta chain) was determined in a study of T cells in Graves' hyperthyroidism and ophthalmopathy. This CDR3 region has 16 residues. With 4 bases clipped from V and 6 bases from J, the junction kept 10 bases outside the gene matches. Germline V CDR1 and CDR2: SGHRS, YFSETQ. Authors of the study amplified TCR beta CDR3 regions from RNA transcripts. HTBI primers were employed in a first-round RT-PCR of the TCR CDR3. TCRdb reanalysed the multiplex PCR reads using MiXCR and keeps one entry per CDR3 protein. The sample holds some 400,000 distinct CDR3 sequences, approximately 13% seen once. This clonotype was counted between two and nine times.

The sequence was collected from a woman aged 55-69 years with Graves' hyperthyroidism. The material sequenced was blood. V gene TRBV5-1 combines with J gene TRBJ2-2; 9 bases fit TRBD1. DNA of the CDR3: TGCGCCAGCAGCCAGAAAGCGGGACAGGGTGCCGGGGAGCTGTTTTTT. Translated, it gives CASSQKAGQGAGELFF.